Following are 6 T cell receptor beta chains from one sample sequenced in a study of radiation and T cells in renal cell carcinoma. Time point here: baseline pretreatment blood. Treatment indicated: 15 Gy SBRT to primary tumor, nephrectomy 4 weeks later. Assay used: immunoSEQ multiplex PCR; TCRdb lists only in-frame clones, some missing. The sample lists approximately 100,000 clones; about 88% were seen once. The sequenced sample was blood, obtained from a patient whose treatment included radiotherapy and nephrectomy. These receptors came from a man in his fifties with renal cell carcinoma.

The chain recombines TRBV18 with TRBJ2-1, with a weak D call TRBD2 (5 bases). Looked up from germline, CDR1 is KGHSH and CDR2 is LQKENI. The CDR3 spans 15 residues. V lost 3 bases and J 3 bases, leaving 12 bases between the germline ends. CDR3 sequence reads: CASSPSGFGYNEQFF. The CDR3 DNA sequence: TGTGCCAGCTCACCTTCGGGATTTGGCTACAATGAGCAGTTCTTC.

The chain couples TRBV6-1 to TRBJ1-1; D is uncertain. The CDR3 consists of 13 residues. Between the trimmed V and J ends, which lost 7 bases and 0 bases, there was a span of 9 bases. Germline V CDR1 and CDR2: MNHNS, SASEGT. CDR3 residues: CASIEFMNTEAFF. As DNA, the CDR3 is TGTGCCAGCATTGAGTTTATGAACACTGAAGCTTTCTTT.

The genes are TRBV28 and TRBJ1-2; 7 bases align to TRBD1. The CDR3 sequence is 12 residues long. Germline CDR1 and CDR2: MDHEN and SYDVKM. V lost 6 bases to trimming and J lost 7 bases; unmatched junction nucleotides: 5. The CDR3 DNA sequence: TGTGCCAGCAGGCAGACAGGGACTGGCTACACCTTC. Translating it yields CASRQTGTGYTF.

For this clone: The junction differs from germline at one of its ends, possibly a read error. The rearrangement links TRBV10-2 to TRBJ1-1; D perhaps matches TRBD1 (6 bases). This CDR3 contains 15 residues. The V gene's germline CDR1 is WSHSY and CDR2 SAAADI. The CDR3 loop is CASRESGVKNTEAFF. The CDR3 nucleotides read TGCGCCAGCCGTGAGTCAGGGGTGAAGAACACTGAAGCTTTCTTT.

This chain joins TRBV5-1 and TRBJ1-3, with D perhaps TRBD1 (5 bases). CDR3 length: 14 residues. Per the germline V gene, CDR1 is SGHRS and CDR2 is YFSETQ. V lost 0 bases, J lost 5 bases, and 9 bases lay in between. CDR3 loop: CASSLGAGRNTIYF. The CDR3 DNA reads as TGCGCCAGCAGCTTGGGGGCAGGGAGAAACACCATATATTTT.

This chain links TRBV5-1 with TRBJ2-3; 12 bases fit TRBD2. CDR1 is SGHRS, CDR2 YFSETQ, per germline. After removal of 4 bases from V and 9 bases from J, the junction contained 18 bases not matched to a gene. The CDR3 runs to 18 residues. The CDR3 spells CASSLSTSGGLGRGTQYF. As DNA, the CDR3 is TGCGCCAGCAGCCTAAGTACTAGCGGGGGGCTGGGGCGTGGGACGCAGTATTTT.